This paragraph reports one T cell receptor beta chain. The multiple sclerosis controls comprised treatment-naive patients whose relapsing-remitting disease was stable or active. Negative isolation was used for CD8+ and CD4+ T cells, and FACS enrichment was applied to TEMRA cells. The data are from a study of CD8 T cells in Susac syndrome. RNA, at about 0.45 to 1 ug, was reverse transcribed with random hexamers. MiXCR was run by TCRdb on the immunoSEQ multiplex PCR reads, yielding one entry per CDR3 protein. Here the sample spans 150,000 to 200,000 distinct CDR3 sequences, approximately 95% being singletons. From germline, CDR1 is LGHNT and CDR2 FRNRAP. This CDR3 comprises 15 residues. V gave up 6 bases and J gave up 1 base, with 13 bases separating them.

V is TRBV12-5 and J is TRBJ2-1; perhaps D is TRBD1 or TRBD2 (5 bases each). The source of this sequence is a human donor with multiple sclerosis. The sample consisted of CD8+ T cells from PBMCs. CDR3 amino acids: CASGQGERSYNEQFF. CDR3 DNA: TGTGCTAGTGGCCAGGGAGAACGGTCCTACAATGAGCAGTTCTTC.